The source of this TCR beta chain is a study of shared clonotypes between healthy human individuals. 200 to 250 ng DNA, tens of thousands of T cell genomes, went into each sorted-subset replicate PCR. In the study's own analysis: There were no quality scores in the junction-only immunoSEQ sequences, so filtering differed. Measured with immunoSEQ multiplex PCR; TCRdb has only the in-frame clones, and not every one. From that table come the V and J calls and clone size; the DNA was used to work out D and trimming. The table lists over a million clones, 95% to 97% of them singletons. Between the trimmed V and J ends, which lost 4 bases and 1 base, there was a span of 2 bases. Per germline, CDR1 SGHTA and CDR2 FQGNSA. The CDR3 has 12 amino acids.

This chain joins TRBV7-2 and TRBJ2-4; no reliable D call. The sequencing input was naive CD4+ T cells sorted from blood. As for subset: CD45RA+ positively selected. This TCR derives from a man younger than 45 in good health. The CDR3: CASSYAKNIQYF. The CDR3 nucleotides are TGTGCCAGCAGCTATGCCAAAAACATTCAGTACTTC.